Listed here is a single T cell receptor (beta chain). The data were taken from a study of blood T cell repertoires in COVID-19. Study details: Both acute and convalescent COVID-19 samples were obtained from the United States, Italy and Spain.

The repertoire was sequenced with immunoSEQ multiplex PCR; TCRdb's copy has only in-frame clones and lacks some. The sample lists under 250,000 clones, about 86% occurring once. Sequenced sample: peripheral blood. The source of this sequence is a man between 50 and 59 years old with active or convalescent COVID-19.

The CDR3 is CASSVWTDLNEKLFF. CDR3 nucleotide sequence: TGTGCCAGCAGCGTTTGGACAGACCTTAATGAAAAACTGTTTTTT. V usage is TRBV2 and J usage is TRBJ1-4, with D possibly TRBD1 on 6 matching bases. V gave up 6 bases and J gave up 4 bases, with 15 bases separating them. The germline V gene encodes CDR1 SNHLY and CDR2 FYNNEI. This CDR3 region has 15 residues.